Listed below are T cell receptor beta chains from one sample, sequenced in a study of OX40 agonist ivuxolimab in advanced cancers. Some clones are missing from TCRdb's copy, which holds only in-frame ones; the method was immunoSEQ multiplex PCR. This sample carries around 50,000 clones, nearly 90% of them seen once, and the ten largest clones take around 0.61%. The source material was CD4+ or CD8+ T cells sorted from blood, sampled in a trial of the OX40 agonist ivuxolimab. The origin of the receptors is an adult with an advanced solid tumor such as melanoma, head and neck, liver or kidney cancer. Each CDR3 is given with its conserved first and last residue. D genes are given only for firm matches. Some rows have no size entry. The others give once, few or many, or a class for an expanded clone.

D gene: TRBD2; J gene: TRBJ2-1; clone size: NA; V gene: TRBV7-6; CDR3 protein: CASSLATASGSIYNEQFF; CDR3 DNA: TGTGCCAGCAGCTTAGCCACGGCTAGCGGGAGTATCTACAATGAGCAGTTCTTC
D gene: NA; J gene: TRBJ2-1; clone size: NA; V gene: TRBV6-1; CDR3 protein: CASSDIVDGGNEQFF; CDR3 DNA: TGTGCCAGCAGTGATATTGTTGATGGCGGAAATGAGCAGTTCTTC
D gene: NA; J gene: TRBJ1-2; clone size: NA; V gene: TRBV30; CDR3 protein: CAWAWSVQGYTF; CDR3 DNA: TGTGCCTGGGCCTGGAGCGTTCAAGGCTACACCTTC
D gene: NA; J gene: TRBJ2-3; clone size: NA; V gene: TRBV5-1; CDR3 protein: CASSSNRDSASTDTQYF; CDR3 DNA: TGCGCCAGCAGCTCGAACAGGGATTCCGCTAGCACAGATACGCAGTATTTT
D gene: TRBD1; J gene: TRBJ1-2; clone size: NA; V gene: TRBV6-5; CDR3 protein: CASSPRTGELGYTF; CDR3 DNA: TGTGCCAGCAGTCCCCGGACAGGGGAACTTGGCTACACCTTC
D gene: NA; J gene: TRBJ2-5; clone size: once; V gene: TRBV30; CDR3 protein: CAWSLAETQYF; CDR3 DNA: TGTGCCTGGAGCCTAGCGGAGACCCAGTACTTC
D gene: NA; J gene: TRBJ2-7; clone size: NA; V gene: TRBV5-1; CDR3 protein: CASSEDAYEQYF; CDR3 DNA: TGCGCCAGCAGCGAGGACGCCTACGAGCAGTACTTC
D gene: NA; J gene: TRBJ2-7; clone size: NA; V gene: TRBV18; CDR3 protein: CASSPREFEPTYEQYF; CDR3 DNA: TGTGCCAGCTCACCACGGGAGTTTGAACCGACCTACGAGCAGTACTTC
D gene: TRBD1; J gene: TRBJ1-5; clone size: NA; V gene: TRBV28; CDR3 protein: CASRSDRVVDQPQHF; CDR3 DNA: TGTGCCAGCAGATCAGACAGGGTTGTGGATCAGCCCCAGCATTTT
D gene: NA; J gene: TRBJ1-1; clone size: once; V gene: TRBV6-5; CDR3 protein: CASSYSPGSNTEAFF; CDR3 DNA: TGTGCCAGCAGTTACTCGCCAGGGTCGAACACTGAAGCTTTCTTT
D gene: TRBD2; J gene: TRBJ2-5; clone size: NA; V gene: TRBV11-2; CDR3 protein: CASSLEGLAETQYF; CDR3 DNA: TGTGCCAGCAGCTTAGAGGGACTAGCGGAGACCCAGTACTTC
D gene: NA; J gene: TRBJ1-1; clone size: NA; V gene: TRBV7-9; CDR3 protein: CASSSGQTNTEAFF; CDR3 DNA: TGTGCCAGCAGCAGCGGTCAGACAAACACTGAAGCTTTCTTT
D gene: TRBD2; J gene: TRBJ2-3; clone size: NA; V gene: TRBV10-3; CDR3 protein: CAISESLAGDTDTQYF; CDR3 DNA: TGTGCCATCAGTGAGAGCCTAGCGGGAGACACAGATACGCAGTATTTT
D gene: NA; J gene: TRBJ2-1; clone size: NA; V gene: TRBV15; CDR3 protein: CATSRAEGEQFF; CDR3 DNA: TGTGCCACCAGCAGAGCCGAGGGTGAGCAGTTCTTC
D gene: NA; J gene: TRBJ1-2; clone size: NA; V gene: TRBV5-1; CDR3 protein: CASRGVGYGYTF; CDR3 DNA: TGCGCCAGCAGGGGGGTTGGCTATGGCTACACCTTC
D gene: NA; J gene: TRBJ2-5; clone size: NA; V gene: TRBV6-5; CDR3 protein: CASSSATGRETQYF; CDR3 DNA: TGTGCCAGCAGTTCAGCGACCGGACGGGAGACCCAGTACTTC
D gene: TRBD2; J gene: TRBJ2-1; clone size: once; V gene: TRBV19; CDR3 protein: CASSTSGSWNEQFF; CDR3 DNA: TGTGCCAGTAGTACTAGCGGGAGTTGGAATGAGCAGTTCTTC
D gene: NA; J gene: TRBJ2-2; clone size: NA; V gene: TRBV10-1; CDR3 protein: CASSERDTGELFF; CDR3 DNA: TGCGCCAGCAGTGAAAGGGACACCGGGGAGCTGTTTTTT
D gene: NA; J gene: TRBJ1-1; clone size: NA; V gene: TRBV10-3; CDR3 protein: CAISGGEGGAFF; CDR3 DNA: TGTGCCATCAGTGGAGGGGAAGGGGGAGCTTTCTTT
D gene: NA; J gene: TRBJ1-2; clone size: NA; V gene: TRBV21-1; CDR3 protein: CASSKTGRKGYTF; CDR3 DNA: TGTGCCAGCAGCAAGACAGGTCGAAAGGGCTACACCTTC
D gene: TRBD1; J gene: TRBJ1-4; clone size: NA; V gene: TRBV9; CDR3 protein: CASSEGTGDEKLFF; CDR3 DNA: TGTGCCAGCAGCGAGGGGACAGGGGACGAAAAACTGTTTTTT
D gene: NA; J gene: TRBJ2-5; clone size: NA; V gene: TRBV11-3; CDR3 protein: CASKGPQETQYF; CDR3 DNA: TGTGCCAGCAAGGGACCACAAGAGACCCAGTACTTC
D gene: NA; J gene: TRBJ2-3; clone size: NA; V gene: TRBV5-1; CDR3 protein: CASSTGLPDTQYF; CDR3 DNA: TGCGCCAGCAGCACCGGACTACCAGATACGCAGTATTTT
D gene: NA; J gene: TRBJ2-7; clone size: NA; V gene: TRBV30; CDR3 protein: CAWQTTQAYEQYF; CDR3 DNA: TGTGCCTGGCAAACTACACAGGCCTACGAGCAGTACTTC
D gene: NA; J gene: TRBJ2-6; clone size: NA; V gene: TRBV6-5; CDR3 protein: CASSRTRSGANVLTF; CDR3 DNA: TGTGCCAGCAGCCGCACCCGCTCTGGGGCCAACGTCCTGACTTTC
D gene: NA; J gene: TRBJ2-5; clone size: NA; V gene: TRBV5-4; CDR3 protein: CASSLVPPETQYF; CDR3 DNA: TGTGCCAGCAGCTTGGTTCCCCCCGAGACCCAGTACTTC
D gene: TRBD2; J gene: TRBJ2-7; clone size: NA; V gene: TRBV28; CDR3 protein: CASSFIPGGSYEQYF; CDR3 DNA: TGTGCCAGCAGTTTTATCCCGGGAGGGTCCTACGAGCAGTACTTC
D gene: NA; J gene: TRBJ2-3; clone size: NA; V gene: TRBV19; CDR3 protein: CASSPSGKVNKDTQYF; CDR3 DNA: TGTGCCAGTTCCCCATCGGGTAAAGTAAATAAGGATACGCAGTATTTT
D gene: NA; J gene: TRBJ2-4; clone size: NA; V gene: TRBV15; CDR3 protein: CATSRHNRVF; CDR3 DNA: TGTGCCACCAGCAGACATAACCGGGTCTTC
D gene: NA; J gene: TRBJ1-4; clone size: NA; V gene: TRBV7-2; CDR3 protein: CASSLQVGENEKLFF; CDR3 DNA: TGTGCCAGCAGCTTACAGGTTGGGGAGAATGAAAAACTGTTTTTT
D gene: NA; J gene: TRBJ1-1; clone size: NA; V gene: TRBV30; CDR3 protein: CAWSALRGNTEAFF; CDR3 DNA: TGTGCCTGGAGTGCACTCAGGGGGAACACTGAAGCTTTCTTT
D gene: TRBD2; J gene: TRBJ2-7; clone size: NA; V gene: TRBV19; CDR3 protein: CASSISTSGSLPSYEQYF; CDR3 DNA: TGTGCCAGTAGTATCTCGACTAGCGGGAGTCTCCCCTCCTACGAGCAGTACTTC
D gene: NA; J gene: TRBJ1-6; clone size: NA; V gene: TRBV30; CDR3 protein: CAWSVPGHSPLHF; CDR3 DNA: TGTGCCTGGAGTGTTCCCGGGCATTCACCCCTCCACTTT
D gene: TRBD2; J gene: TRBJ2-3; clone size: NA; V gene: TRBV6-1; CDR3 protein: CASSGTSGRARGTQYF; CDR3 DNA: TGTGCCAGCAGTGGAACTAGCGGGAGGGCCCGAGGTACGCAGTATTTT
D gene: NA; J gene: TRBJ2-4; clone size: NA; V gene: TRBV5-1; CDR3 protein: CASSPFTLAKNIQYF; CDR3 DNA: TGCGCCAGCAGCCCTTTCACCCTAGCCAAAAACATTCAGTACTTC
D gene: NA; J gene: TRBJ1-1; clone size: NA; V gene: TRBV28; CDR3 protein: CASRGGGLDTEAFF; CDR3 DNA: TGTGCCAGCAGGGGGGGAGGCTTGGACACTGAAGCTTTCTTT
D gene: TRBD1; J gene: TRBJ2-1; clone size: NA; V gene: TRBV10-3; CDR3 protein: CAISGRTGRYNEQFF; CDR3 DNA: TGTGCCATCAGTGGGCGGACAGGACGCTACAATGAGCAGTTCTTC
D gene: TRBD2; J gene: TRBJ2-4; clone size: NA; V gene: TRBV13; CDR3 protein: CASSLRRVTTGTSGQRWDIQYF; CDR3 DNA: TGTGCCAGCAGCCTACGAAGGGTCACCACCGGGACTAGCGGGCAGAGGTGGGACATTCAGTACTTC
D gene: TRBD2; J gene: TRBJ2-5; clone size: NA; V gene: TRBV7-3; CDR3 protein: CASSETSGQETQYF; CDR3 DNA: TGTGCCAGCAGCGAGACTAGCGGCCAAGAGACCCAGTACTTC
D gene: TRBD1; J gene: TRBJ1-1; clone size: NA; V gene: TRBV2; CDR3 protein: CASQGTGNTEAFF; CDR3 DNA: TGTGCCAGTCAAGGGACAGGGAACACTGAAGCTTTCTTT
D gene: NA; J gene: TRBJ1-1; clone size: NA; V gene: TRBV7-9; CDR3 protein: CASSSFPGEMNTEAFF; CDR3 DNA: TGTGCCAGCAGCTCCTTCCCGGGGGAGATGAACACTGAAGCTTTCTTT
D gene: TRBD1; J gene: TRBJ2-3; clone size: NA; V gene: TRBV5-1; CDR3 protein: CASSLDRGRVDTQYF; CDR3 DNA: TGCGCCAGCAGCCTGGACAGGGGGCGCGTAGATACGCAGTATTTT
D gene: NA; J gene: TRBJ2-7; clone size: NA; V gene: TRBV5-4; CDR3 protein: CASSLSTGEQYF; CDR3 DNA: TGTGCCAGCAGCTTGTCGACAGGCGAGCAGTACTTC
D gene: TRBD1; J gene: TRBJ2-7; clone size: NA; V gene: TRBV10-3; CDR3 protein: CAIRPGQGVYEQYF; CDR3 DNA: TGTGCCATCAGGCCGGGACAGGGGGTTTACGAGCAGTACTTC
D gene: NA; J gene: TRBJ1-2; clone size: NA; V gene: TRBV5-6; CDR3 protein: CASSLPGNYGYTF; CDR3 DNA: TGTGCCAGCAGCTTGCCAGGGAACTATGGCTACACCTTC
D gene: TRBD1; J gene: TRBJ2-7; clone size: NA; V gene: TRBV18; CDR3 protein: CASSPTTGVGQYF; CDR3 DNA: TGTGCCAGCTCACCAACGACAGGGGTCGGGCAGTACTTC
D gene: TRBD1; J gene: TRBJ1-2; clone size: medium-sized; V gene: TRBV6-1; CDR3 protein: CASSEAGGAGGYTF; CDR3 DNA: TGTGCCAGCAGTGAAGCAGGGGGCGCTGGGGGCTACACCTTC
D gene: TRBD1; J gene: TRBJ2-6; clone size: once; V gene: TRBV11-3; CDR3 protein: CASSTGVGANVLTF; CDR3 DNA: TGTGCCAGCAGCACAGGGGTCGGGGCCAACGTCCTGACTTTC
D gene: NA; J gene: TRBJ2-7; clone size: NA; V gene: TRBV5-6; CDR3 protein: CASSLGIGNEQYF; CDR3 DNA: TGTGCCAGCAGCTTGGGTATCGGGAACGAGCAGTACTTC
D gene: TRBD2; J gene: TRBJ2-7; clone size: NA; V gene: TRBV18; CDR3 protein: CASSPAGGTYEQYF; CDR3 DNA: TGTGCCAGCTCACCAGCGGGAGGTACCTACGAGCAGTACTTC